This T cell receptor (beta chain) is drawn from a study of PD-1 blockade in classical Hodgkin lymphoma. On this clone itself: No antigen is known for it.

Each of the patients experienced relapse following autologous stem cell transplantation, and their brentuximab vedotin exposure differed. The assay was immunoSEQ multiplex PCR, and TCRdb's table has in-frame clones only and misses some. This sample has 50,000 to 75,000 clones; around nine tenths occur once, and the top ten carry around 5%. The CDR3 loop spans 12 amino acids. V gave up 6 bases and J gave up 5 bases, with 10 bases separating them. Germline V CDR1 and CDR2: SNHLY, FYNNEI. Findings of the study overall: Relative to healthy donors, newly diagnosed patients reportedly had lower baseline TCR diversity, which was reported as lower still in relapsed/refractory patients. While CD8+ TCR diversity did not rise significantly by C4D1, CD4+ TCR diversity did.

The chain uses TRBV2 and TRBJ2-5; D unclear. The source is a human donor with classical Hodgkin lymphoma. Sequenced here: peripheral blood mononuclear cells (PBMCs), sampled before the second cycle of nivolumab. CDR3 bases: TGTGCCAGCAGGCGAATGGGGGAGACCCAGTACTTC. It translates to CASRRMGETQYF.